This T cell receptor (beta chain) was recorded in a study of Ad26.COV2.S vaccination and SARS-CoV-2 variants. Whole-study context: The Ad26.COV2.S arm of the COV1001 trial was where the donor was placed.

Described treatment: roughly 20 received Ad26.COV2.S at low or high dose, single or two shots; 5 received placebo; per-sample allocation not given. Sampling happened 63 days after the first vaccine or placebo injection. Clones were read by immunoSEQ multiplex PCR, and TCRdb kept only the in-frame ones, dropping some. The table lists around 450,000 clones, 70% to 90% of them singletons, with 1.7% in the top ten. The sequence derives from a person between 18 and 65 years old who received the Ad26.COV2.S COVID-19 vaccine or a placebo. Sample: peripheral blood, taken in a trial of Ad26.COV2.S vaccine versus placebo.

As DNA, the CDR3 is TGCGCCAGCAGGGGCCAGGGCGGATCTGGGGCCAACGTCCTGACTTTC. As protein: CASRGQGGSGANVLTF. The genes are TRBV5-1 and TRBJ2-6; a weak D match, TRBD1 (5 bases). V lost 5 bases and J 1 base, leaving 13 bases between the germline ends. The CDR3 covers 16 residues. Germline loops: CDR1 SGHRS, CDR2 YFSETQ.